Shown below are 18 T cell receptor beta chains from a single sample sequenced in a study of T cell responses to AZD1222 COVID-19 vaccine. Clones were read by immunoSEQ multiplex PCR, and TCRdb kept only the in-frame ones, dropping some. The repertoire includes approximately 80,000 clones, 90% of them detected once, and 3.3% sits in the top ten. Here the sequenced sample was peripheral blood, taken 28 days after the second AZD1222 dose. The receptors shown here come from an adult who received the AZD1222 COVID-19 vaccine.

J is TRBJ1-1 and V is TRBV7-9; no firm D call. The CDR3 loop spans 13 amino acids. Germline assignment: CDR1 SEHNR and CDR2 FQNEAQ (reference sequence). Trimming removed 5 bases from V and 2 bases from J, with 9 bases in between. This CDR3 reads CASSTRANTEAFF. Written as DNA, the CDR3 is TGTGCCAGCAGCACCCGGGCCAACACTGAAGCTTTCTTT.

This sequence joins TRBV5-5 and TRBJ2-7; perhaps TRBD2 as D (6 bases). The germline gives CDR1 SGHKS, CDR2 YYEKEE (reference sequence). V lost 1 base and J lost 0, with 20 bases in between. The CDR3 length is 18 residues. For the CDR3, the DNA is TGTGCCAGCAGCTTGATCAGAGGCGCGGGGCTTAGCTCCTACGAGCAGTACTTC. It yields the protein CASSLIRGAGLSSYEQYF.

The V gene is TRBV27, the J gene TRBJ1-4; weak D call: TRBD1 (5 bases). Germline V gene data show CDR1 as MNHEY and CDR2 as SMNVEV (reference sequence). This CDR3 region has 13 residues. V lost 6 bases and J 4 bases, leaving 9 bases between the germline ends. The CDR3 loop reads CASRGDLNEKLFF. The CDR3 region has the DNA TGTGCCAGCAGGGGGGACCTTAATGAAAAACTGTTTTTT.

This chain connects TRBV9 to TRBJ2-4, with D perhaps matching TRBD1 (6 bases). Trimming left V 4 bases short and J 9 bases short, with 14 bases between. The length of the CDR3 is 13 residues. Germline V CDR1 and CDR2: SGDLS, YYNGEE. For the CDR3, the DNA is TGTGCCAGCAGCCAGGACAGCGCGGCCATTCAGTACTTC. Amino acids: CASSQDSAAIQYF.

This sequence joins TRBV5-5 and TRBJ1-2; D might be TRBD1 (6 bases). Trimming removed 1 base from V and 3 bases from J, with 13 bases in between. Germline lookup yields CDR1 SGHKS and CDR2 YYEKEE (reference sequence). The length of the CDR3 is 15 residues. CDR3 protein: CASSLSQGIDYGYTF. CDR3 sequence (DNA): TGTGCCAGCAGCTTGAGCCAGGGGATTGACTATGGCTACACCTTC.

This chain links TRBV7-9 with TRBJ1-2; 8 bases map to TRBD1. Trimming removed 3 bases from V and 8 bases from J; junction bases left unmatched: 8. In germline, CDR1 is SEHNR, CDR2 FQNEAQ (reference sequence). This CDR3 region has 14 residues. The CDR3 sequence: CASSFWDRPEGYTF. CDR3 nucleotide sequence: TGTGCCAGCAGCTTTTGGGACAGGCCCGAAGGCTACACCTTC.

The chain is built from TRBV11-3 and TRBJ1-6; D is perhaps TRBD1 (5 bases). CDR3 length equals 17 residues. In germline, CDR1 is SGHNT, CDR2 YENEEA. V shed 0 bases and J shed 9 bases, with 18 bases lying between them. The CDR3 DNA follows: TGTGCCAGCAGCTTAGATCATGTGGGACGTGGAGGTTCACCCCTCCACTTT. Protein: CASSLDHVGRGGSPLHF.

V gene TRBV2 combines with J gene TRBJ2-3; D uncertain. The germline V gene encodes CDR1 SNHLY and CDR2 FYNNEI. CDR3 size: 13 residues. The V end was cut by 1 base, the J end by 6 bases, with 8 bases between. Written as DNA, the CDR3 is TGTGCCAGCAGTGAAGAGGTCCTTGATACGCAGTATTTT. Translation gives CASSEEVLDTQYF.

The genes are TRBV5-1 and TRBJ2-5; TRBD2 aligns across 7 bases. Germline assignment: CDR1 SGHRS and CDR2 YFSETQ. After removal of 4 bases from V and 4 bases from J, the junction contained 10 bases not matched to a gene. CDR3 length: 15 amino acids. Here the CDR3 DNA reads TGCGCCAGCAGCCCCCAGGGCTCGGGAGGAGAGACCCAGTACTTC. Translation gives CASSPQGSGGETQYF.

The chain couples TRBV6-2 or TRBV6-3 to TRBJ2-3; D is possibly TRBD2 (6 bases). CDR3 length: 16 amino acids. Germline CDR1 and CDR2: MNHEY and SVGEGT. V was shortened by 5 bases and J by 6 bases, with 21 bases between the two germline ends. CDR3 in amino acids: CASSKSKTPAGDTQYF. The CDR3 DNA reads TGTGCCAGCAGTAAATCTAAGACCCCTGCGGGGGATACGCAGTATTTT.

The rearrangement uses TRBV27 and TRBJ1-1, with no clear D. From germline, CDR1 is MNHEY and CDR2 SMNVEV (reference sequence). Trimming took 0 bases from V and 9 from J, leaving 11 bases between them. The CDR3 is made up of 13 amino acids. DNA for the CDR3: TGTGCCAGCAGTTTATCGATAAAAGAGCAAGCTTTCTTT. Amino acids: CASSLSIKEQAFF.

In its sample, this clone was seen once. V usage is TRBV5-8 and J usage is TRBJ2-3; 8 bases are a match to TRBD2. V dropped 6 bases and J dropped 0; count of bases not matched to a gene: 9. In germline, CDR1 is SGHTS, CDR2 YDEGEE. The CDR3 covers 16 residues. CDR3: CASTLIAGSSTDTQYF. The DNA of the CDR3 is TGTGCCAGCACTCTCATAGCGGGGTCTAGCACAGATACGCAGTATTTT.

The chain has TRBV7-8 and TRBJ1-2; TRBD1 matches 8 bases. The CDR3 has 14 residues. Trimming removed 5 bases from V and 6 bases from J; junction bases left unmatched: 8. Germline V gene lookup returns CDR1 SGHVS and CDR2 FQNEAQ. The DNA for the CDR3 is TGTGCCAGCAGCGCTCGACAGGGGAGGGATGGCTACACCTTC. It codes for CASSARQGRDGYTF.

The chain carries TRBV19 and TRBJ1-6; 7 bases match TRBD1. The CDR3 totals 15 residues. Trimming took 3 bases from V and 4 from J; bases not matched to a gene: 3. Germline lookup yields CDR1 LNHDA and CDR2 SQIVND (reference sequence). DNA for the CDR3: TGTGCCAGTAGTATTCAGACAGGGTATAATTCACCCCTCCACTTT. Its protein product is CASSIQTGYNSPLHF.

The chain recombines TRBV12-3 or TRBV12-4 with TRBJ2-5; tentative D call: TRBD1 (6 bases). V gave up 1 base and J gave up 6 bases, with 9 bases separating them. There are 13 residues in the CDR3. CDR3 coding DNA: TGTGCCAGCAGTTTAGGGGACACACAGACCCAGTACTTC. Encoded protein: CASSLGDTQTQYF.

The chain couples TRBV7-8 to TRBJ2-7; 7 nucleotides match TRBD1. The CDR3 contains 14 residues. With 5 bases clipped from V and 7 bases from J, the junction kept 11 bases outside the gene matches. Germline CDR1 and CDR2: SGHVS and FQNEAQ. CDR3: CASSNRGKEPEQYF. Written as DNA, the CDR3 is TGTGCCAGCAGCAACAGGGGTAAGGAGCCTGAGCAGTACTTC.

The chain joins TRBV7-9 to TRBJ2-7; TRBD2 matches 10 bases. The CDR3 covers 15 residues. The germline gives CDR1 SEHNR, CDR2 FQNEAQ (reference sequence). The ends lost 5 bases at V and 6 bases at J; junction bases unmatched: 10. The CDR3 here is CASSQGSGRILEQYF. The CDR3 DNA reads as TGTGCCAGCAGCCAGGGTAGCGGGAGGATACTCGAGCAGTACTTC.

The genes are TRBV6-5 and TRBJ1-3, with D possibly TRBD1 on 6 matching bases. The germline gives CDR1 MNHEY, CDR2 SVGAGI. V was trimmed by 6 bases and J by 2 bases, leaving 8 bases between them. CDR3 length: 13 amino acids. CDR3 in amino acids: CASRSGAGNTIYF. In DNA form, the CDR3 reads TGTGCCAGCAGATCAGGGGCTGGAAACACCATATATTTT.